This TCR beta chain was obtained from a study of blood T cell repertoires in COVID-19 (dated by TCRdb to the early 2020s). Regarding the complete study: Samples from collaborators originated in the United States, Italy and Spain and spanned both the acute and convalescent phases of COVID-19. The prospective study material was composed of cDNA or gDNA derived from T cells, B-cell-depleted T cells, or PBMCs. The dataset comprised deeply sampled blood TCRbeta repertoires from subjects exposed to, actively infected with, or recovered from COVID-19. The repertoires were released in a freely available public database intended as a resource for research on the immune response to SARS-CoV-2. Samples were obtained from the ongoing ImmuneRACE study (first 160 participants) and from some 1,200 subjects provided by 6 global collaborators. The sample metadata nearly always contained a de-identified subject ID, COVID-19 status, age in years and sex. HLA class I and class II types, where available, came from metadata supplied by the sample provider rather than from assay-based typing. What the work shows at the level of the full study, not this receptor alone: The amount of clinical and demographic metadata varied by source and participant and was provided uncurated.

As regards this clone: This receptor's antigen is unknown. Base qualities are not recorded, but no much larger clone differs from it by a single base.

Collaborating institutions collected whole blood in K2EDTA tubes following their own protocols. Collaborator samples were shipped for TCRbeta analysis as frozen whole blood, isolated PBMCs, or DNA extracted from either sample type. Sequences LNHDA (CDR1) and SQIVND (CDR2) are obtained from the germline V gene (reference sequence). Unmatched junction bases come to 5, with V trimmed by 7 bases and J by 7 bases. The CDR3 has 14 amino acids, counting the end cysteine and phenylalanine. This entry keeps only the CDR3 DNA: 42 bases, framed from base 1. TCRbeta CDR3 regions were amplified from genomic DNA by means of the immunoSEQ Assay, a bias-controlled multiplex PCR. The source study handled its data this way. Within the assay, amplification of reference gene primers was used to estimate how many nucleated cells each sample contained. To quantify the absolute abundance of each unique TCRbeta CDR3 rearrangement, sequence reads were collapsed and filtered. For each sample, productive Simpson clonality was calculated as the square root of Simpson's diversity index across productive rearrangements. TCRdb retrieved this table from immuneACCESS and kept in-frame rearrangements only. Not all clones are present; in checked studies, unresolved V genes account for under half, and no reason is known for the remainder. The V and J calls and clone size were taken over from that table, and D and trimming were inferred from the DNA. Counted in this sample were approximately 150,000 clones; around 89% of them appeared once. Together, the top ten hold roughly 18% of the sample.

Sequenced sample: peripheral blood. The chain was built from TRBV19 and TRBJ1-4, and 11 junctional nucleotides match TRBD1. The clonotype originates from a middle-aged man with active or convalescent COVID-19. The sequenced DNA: TGTGCCAGTAAGGACAGGGGGCCGGTTGAAAAACTGTTTTTT. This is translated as CASKDRGPVEKLFF. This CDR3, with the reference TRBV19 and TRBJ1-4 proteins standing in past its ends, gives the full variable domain DGGITQSPKYLFRKEGQNVTLSCEQNLNHDAMYWYRQDPGQGLRLIYYSQIVNDFQKGDIAEGYSVSREKKESFPLTVTSAQKNPTAFYLCASKDRGPVEKLFFGSGTQLSVL.